This TCR beta chain was recorded in a study of beta chain features in type 1 diabetes. Regarding the study as a whole: Moderately but significantly shorter TCRB CDR3s were found in Type 1 diabetes patients in all four CD4+ subsets.

Sorting based on CD45RO/CCR7/CD25/CD127/CD95/CD27 separated CD4+ naive, central memory, regulatory and stem cell-like memory cells. The sequenced template was cDNA made from the entire isolated RNA. Profiling relied on immunoSEQ multiplex PCR, and the TCRdb table lists in-frame clones only, not all of them. The sample contains under 300,000 clones, 15% to 20% of which appear only once. Details on this clone: The antigen remains unidentified.

V lost 5 bases, J lost 6 bases, and 12 bases stayed unmatched. The germline V gene has CDR1 SGHTA and CDR2 FQGNSA. There are 15 residues in the CDR3. This chain joins TRBV7-2 and TRBJ1-2; the match to TRBD1 covers 7 bases. The receptor was derived from a young man with type 1 diabetes. Sequencing was done on a sample of naive CD4+ T cells from blood. CDR3 bases: TGTGCCAGCAGCCCCTGGACAGGAAATCCGGATGGCTACACCTTC. Protein: CASSPWTGNPDGYTF.